What follows is one TCR beta chain and its context. Its antigen is still unknown. It has no much larger one-base neighbor in the sample; base qualities were not kept. The data belong to a study of blood T cell repertoires in COVID-19 (dated by TCRdb to the early 2020s). Turning to the overall study: Samples from collaborators originated in the United States, Italy and Spain and spanned both the acute and convalescent phases of COVID-19. The material from the prospective study consisted of cDNA or gDNA derived from T cells, B-cell-depleted T cells, or PBMCs. Subjects who had been exposed to COVID-19, were actively infected with it, or had recovered from it provided the deeply sampled blood TCRbeta repertoires that made up the dataset. The repertoires were released in a freely available public database meant as a resource for research on the immune response to SARS-CoV-2. The samples were drawn from the first 160 participants of the ongoing ImmuneRACE study and from over 950 subjects provided by 6 global collaborators. Sample metadata almost always included a de-identified subject ID, COVID-19 status, age in years and sex. Where available, HLA class I and class II types were obtained from metadata supplied by the sample provider rather than from assay-based typing. Findings and caveats that apply to the study as a whole: Clinical and demographic metadata were provided uncurated, with the amount varying by source and participant.

TCRbeta CDR3 regions were amplified from genomic DNA using the immunoSEQ Assay, a bias-controlled multiplex PCR. The source study handled its data this way. Nucleated cell counts per sample were estimated from amplification of reference gene primers within the assay. To quantify the absolute abundance of each unique TCRbeta CDR3 rearrangement, sequence reads were collapsed and filtered. For each sample, productive Simpson clonality was calculated as the square root of Simpson's diversity index over productive rearrangements. TCRdb holds this immuneACCESS table with in-frame rearrangements only. Some clones are missing; in checked studies, unresolved V genes explain under half, and the rest has no known cause. For V, J and clone size, that table is used; D and trimming come from the DNA. Counted in this sample were approximately 150,000 clones; approximately 90% of them appeared once. Jointly, the top ten make up roughly 2.5% of the sample.

One collaborating source in Seattle enrolled patients during active infection and followed them longitudinally through the course of disease. The collaborating institutions used their own protocols to collect whole blood in K2EDTA tubes. For TCRbeta analysis, collaborators shipped samples in one of three forms: frozen whole blood, isolated PBMCs, or DNA extracted from either of those sample types. Taken from cysteine to phenylalanine, the CDR3 has 14 residues. Only the CDR3 DNA stays, 42 bases, in frame from base 1. CDR1 and CDR2 (SNHLY, FYNNEI) derive from the germline V gene. V is shortened by 2 bases, J by 8 bases, and the region joining them spans 15 bases.

Sequencing was done on a sample of peripheral blood. In this chain, TRBV2 is recombined with TRBJ1-2; TRBD1 is a possible D gene, resting on 6 matching bases. The TCR sequence derives from a human donor with COVID-19, enrolled during active disease. The donor label of this sample is uncertain. The bases read TGTGCCAGCAGTGAAATGGCAGGGGATAGAGGCTACACCTTC. The translation is CASSEMAGDRGYTF.